Below, 27 T cell receptor beta chains from the same sample are listed, as sequenced in a study of blood T cell repertoires in COVID-19. Profiling relied on immunoSEQ multiplex PCR, and the TCRdb table lists in-frame clones only, not all of them. Of hundreds of thousands of clones listed, 90% to 95% are singletons. Sequenced input: peripheral blood. The receptors were sampled from a woman younger than 35 who had recovered from COVID-19.

J is TRBJ2-1 and V is TRBV5-1, with D possibly matching TRBD1 (5 bases). Trimming shortened V by 3 bases and J by 4 bases, and 11 bases separated the two germline ends. The CDR3 sequence is 14 residues long. Germline CDR1 reads SGHRS; CDR2 reads YFSETQ. CDR3 DNA: TGCGCCAGCAGCTCTCCGACAGAATACAATGAGCAGTTCTTC. Residues: CASSSPTEYNEQFF.

The rearrangement uses TRBV5-5 and TRBJ1-1, with D unresolved. Trimming left V 1 base short and J 0 bases short, with 4 bases between. Per the germline V gene, CDR1 is SGHKS and CDR2 is YYEKEE (reference sequence). The CDR3 spans 13 residues. The CDR3 region has the DNA TGTGCCAGCAGCTTGTTCGTGAACACTGAAGCTTTCTTT. Translating gives CASSLFVNTEAFF.

This rearrangement joins TRBV18 to TRBJ1-1, with D possibly matching TRBD1 (5 bases). The V end was cut by 3 bases, the J end by 0 bases, with 14 bases between. Germline V gene data show CDR1 as KGHSH and CDR2 as LQKENI. This CDR3 is 16 amino acids long. The CDR3 DNA reads TGTGCCAGCTCACCGAGGACAAAGTCAATGAACACTGAAGCTTTCTTT. Its translation is CASSPRTKSMNTEAFF.

The rearrangement links TRBV4-1 to TRBJ2-3; 10 bases are a match to TRBD2. V lost 0 bases to trimming and J lost 4 bases; unmatched junction nucleotides: 16. The CDR3 is 20 amino acids. Germline CDR1 and CDR2: MGHRA and YSYEKL. In DNA form, the CDR3 reads TGCGCCAGCAGCCAAGAAGTCAGGGTGAGGCCTAGCGGGAGACCAGATACGCAGTATTTT. Translating gives CASSQEVRVRPSGRPDTQYF.

This clone was picked up one time. The chain employs TRBV4-3 and TRBJ2-3; no clear D. Germline V gene data show CDR1 as LGHNA and CDR2 as YSLEER. Trimming stripped 2 bases from V and 4 bases from J, with 13 bases between. The CDR3 has 15 amino acids. CDR3 region: CASSQSPSGADTQYF. The CDR3 coding sequence is TGCGCCAGCAGCCAAAGCCCTAGTGGAGCAGATACGCAGTATTTT.

V and J are TRBV7-2 and TRBJ2-1; the match to TRBD2 covers 10 bases. The CDR3 covers 16 residues. After removal of 1 base from V and 15 bases from J, the junction contained 15 bases not matched to a gene. CDR1 is SGHTA and CDR2 is FQGNSA in the germline V gene. The CDR3 loop reads CASSLGRSGRAGGLFF. Written as DNA, the CDR3 is TGTGCCAGCAGCTTAGGACGGAGCGGGAGGGCCGGCGGGCTGTTCTTC.

The rearrangement uses TRBV5-6 and TRBJ2-3; possibly TRBD2 for D (5 bases). This CDR3 region has 15 residues. Germline CDR1 and CDR2: SGHDT and YYEEEE. Trimming stripped 3 bases from V and 1 base from J, with 12 bases between. The CDR3 loop reads CASSSDPAGTDTQYF. The CDR3 bases are TGTGCCAGCAGCTCAGATCCAGCGGGCACAGATACGCAGTATTTT. Based on the CDR3 plus reference TRBV5-6 and TRBJ2-3, the full variable domain is DAGVTQSPTHLIKTRGQQVTLRCSPKSGHDTVSWYQQALGQGPQFIFQYYEEEERQRGNFPDRFSGHQFPNYSSELNVNALLLGDSALYLCASSSDPAGTDTQYFGPGTRLTVL.

This sequence joins TRBV6-5 and TRBJ2-2; 7 bases are a match to TRBD2. Per the germline V gene, CDR1 is MNHEY and CDR2 is SVGAGI. Trimming cost V 7 bases and J 0 bases; bases outside gene matches: 5. The CDR3 loop spans 15 amino acids. In nucleotides, the CDR3 is TGTGCCAGCAAAGCGGGACCCGCGAACACCGGGGAGCTGTTTTTT. Its translation is CASKAGPANTGELFF.

The V call is TRBV9, the J call TRBJ2-3; 12 bases match TRBD2. CDR1 and CDR2 (germline): SGDLS, YYNGEE. The CDR3 is 15 residues long. V lost 4 bases and J lost 4; bases outside the gene matches: 4. The CDR3 DNA reads TGTGCCAGCAGCCCCGGACTAGCGGGATCAGATACGCAGTATTTT. It encodes CASSPGLAGSDTQYF.

J is TRBJ1-2 and V is TRBV6-6; 8 bases fit TRBD1. The CDR3 is 12 residues long. Per germline, CDR1 MNHNY and CDR2 SVGAGI (reference sequence). J gave up 7 bases and V 8 bases, and 6 bases lay outside the gene matches. CDR3 in amino acids: CASQGASFGYTF. CDR3 sequence (DNA): TGTGCCAGCCAGGGGGCGAGTTTTGGCTACACCTTC.

The V call is TRBV19, the J call TRBJ1-3; D possibly corresponds to TRBD1 (6 bases). The V gene lost 3 bases and the J gene lost 4 bases, with 13 bases spanning the gap. CDR1 LNHDA and CDR2 SQIVND come from the germline V gene (reference sequence). The CDR3 is 15 amino acids. CDR3 bases: TGTGCCAGTAGTATTCGGACAGCGGGGGGAAACACCATATATTTT. Its protein product is CASSIRTAGGNTIYF.

This chain's CDR3 is CASSATGTTEAFF. CDR3 DNA: TGTGCCAGCAGCGCAACAGGGACCACTGAAGCTTTCTTT. The rearrangement uses TRBV9 and TRBJ1-1; tentatively, D is TRBD1 (6 bases). This CDR3 is built from 13 residues. Germline CDR1 reads SGDLS; CDR2 reads YYNGEE. Trimming shortened V by 3 bases and J by 4 bases, and 10 bases separated the two germline ends.

The chain joins TRBV6-5 to TRBJ1-1; D ambiguous. This CDR3 comprises 16 residues. From germline, CDR1 is MNHEY and CDR2 SVGAGI. Trimming removed 0 bases at V and 1 base at J, with 12 bases between. This CDR3 is CASSYSVLGGNTEAFF. CDR3 DNA sequence: TGTGCCAGCAGTTACTCGGTTCTTGGCGGGAACACTGAAGCTTTCTTT.

V and J are TRBV6-5 and TRBJ2-1, with D possibly TRBD2 on 5 matching bases. This CDR3 is built from 15 residues. V lost 3 bases and J 0 bases, leaving 9 bases between the germline ends. CDR1 and CDR2 (germline): MNHEY, SVGAGI. This CDR3 is CASSYKGSSYNEQFF. Here the CDR3 DNA reads TGTGCCAGCAGTTATAAAGGGAGCTCCTACAATGAGCAGTTCTTC.

V and J are TRBV27 and TRBJ2-1; D gene uncertain. The length of the CDR3 is 13 residues. Germline V gene data show CDR1 as MNHEY and CDR2 as SMNVEV (reference sequence). Trimming removed 5 bases from V and 4 bases from J, with 9 bases in between. The CDR3 DNA reads TGTGCCAGCAGTGCCGAGTATTACAATGAGCAGTTCTTC. Its translation is CASSAEYYNEQFF.

V gene TRBV6-2 or TRBV6-3 combines with J gene TRBJ1-2, with a weak D call TRBD1 (6 bases). The CDR3 covers 15 residues. V lost 4 bases, J lost 5 bases, and 17 bases lay in between. The V gene's germline CDR1 is MNHEY and CDR2 SVGEGT. CDR3 DNA: TGTGCCAGCAGTTCCCTCCGTTTGGGACAATATGGCTACACCTTC. Translating gives CASSSLRLGQYGYTF.

V and J are TRBV14 and TRBJ2-1; a possible D gene is TRBD2 (5 bases). Germline V lookup: CDR1 SGHDN, CDR2 FVKESK. The germline V and J ends were trimmed by 4 bases and 7 bases, with 26 bases remaining between them. The CDR3 has 18 amino acids. The CDR3 reads CASSPTFGLTTYGNEQFF. The CDR3 DNA follows: TGTGCCAGCAGCCCCACCTTTGGACTGACAACGTACGGTAATGAGCAGTTCTTC.

The chain links TRBV3-1 (or the pseudogene TRBV3-2) to TRBJ2-1; D remains ambiguous. CDR3 size: 14 residues. CDR1 and CDR2 (germline): LGHDT, YNNKEL (reference sequence). Trimming took 4 bases from V and 5 from J, leaving 12 bases between them. In nucleotides, the CDR3 is TGTGCCAGCAGCCCACTTCGGGTAAACAATGAGCAGTTCTTC. It yields the protein CASSPLRVNNEQFF.

This clone was seen a single time. This rearrangement joins TRBV5-8 to TRBJ2-3; 9 positions match TRBD1. V gave up 4 bases and J gave up 0 bases; unmatched junction bases: 3. The germline gives CDR1 SGHTS, CDR2 YDEGEE. The CDR3 loop spans 15 amino acids. CDR3 sequence reads: CASSDGTGSTDTQYF. CDR3 DNA sequence: TGTGCCAGCAGCGACGGGACAGGGAGCACAGATACGCAGTATTTT.

The rearrangement links TRBV11-2 to TRBJ1-1; D might be TRBD1 (6 bases). V lost 5 bases and J lost 3, with 10 bases in between. The V gene's germline CDR1 is SGHAT and CDR2 FQNNGV. This CDR3 is built from 13 residues. The chain's CDR3 is CASSQTGDTEAFF. As DNA, the CDR3 is TGTGCCAGCAGCCAGACAGGAGACACTGAAGCTTTCTTT.

The chain combines TRBV21-1 with TRBJ2-7; no DNA check was done on the table's D call, TRBD1. TRBV21-1 is annotated as a pseudogene. The CDR3 totals 17 residues. The CDR3 coding sequence is TGTGCCAGCAGCCCTTCCGGGACACCCGAGATACACTACGAGCAGTACGTC. It encodes CASSPSGTPEIHYEQYV.

The chain couples TRBV27 to TRBJ2-1; D might be TRBD2 (6 bases). Looked up from germline, CDR1 is MNHEY and CDR2 is SMNVEV (reference sequence). CDR3 length: 17 residues. V was pared by 8 bases and J by 4 bases, with 24 bases between. The CDR3 nucleotides are TGTGCCAGCGCAAAGGGAAGTAGGAGGGCCAGTTACAATGAGCAGTTCTTC. Its translation is CASAKGSRRASYNEQFF.

The V gene is TRBV7-8, the J gene TRBJ1-5; 11 bases match TRBD1. In germline, CDR1 is SGHVS, CDR2 FQNEAQ. Unmatched junction bases numbered 9, after V lost 7 bases and J lost 1 base. This CDR3 spans 17 amino acids. The chain's CDR3 is CASKRDRGFGSNQPQHF. CDR3 sequence (DNA): TGTGCCAGCAAAAGGGACAGGGGGTTTGGGAGCAATCAGCCCCAGCATTTT.

V usage is TRBV7-8 and J usage is TRBJ2-7; tentative D call: TRBD1 (6 bases). Germline-derived CDR1 and CDR2 are SGHVS and FQNEAQ. This CDR3 comprises 15 residues. V was shortened by 2 bases and J by 3 bases, with 14 bases between the two germline ends. As DNA, the CDR3 is TGTGCCAGCAGCTTAACGGGGCCAGGGGACTACGAGCAGTACGTC. It codes for CASSLTGPGDYEQYV.

The V call is TRBV19, the J call TRBJ1-1, with D unresolved. This CDR3 is built from 15 residues. Germline values: CDR1 LNHDA, CDR2 SQIVND (reference sequence). V was trimmed by 3 bases and J by 1 base, leaving 12 bases between them. For the CDR3, the DNA is TGTGCCAGTAGTATTCGTCGGCAGGAGAACACTGAAGCTTTCTTT. Amino acids: CASSIRRQENTEAFF.

J is TRBJ1-6 and V is TRBV7-2; 9 nucleotides match TRBD1. The germline V gene encodes CDR1 SGHTA and CDR2 FQGNSA. J gave up 12 bases and V 4 bases, and 7 bases lay outside the gene matches. There are 14 residues in the CDR3. CDR3 protein: CASSYGTGRGPLHF. The CDR3 DNA is TGTGCCAGCAGCTACGGGACAGGGAGGGGACCCCTCCACTTT. Combining the CDR3 with reference TRBV7-2 and TRBJ1-6 gives the whole variable domain GAGVSQSPSNKVTEKGKDVELRCDPISGHTALYWYRQSLGQGLEFLIYFQGNSAPDKSGLPSDRFSAERTGGSVSTLTIQRTQQEDSAVYLCASSYGTGRGPLHFGNGTRLTVT.

The chain carries TRBV23-1 and TRBJ1-5; the match to TRBD1 covers 7 bases. TRBV23-1 is an open reading frame whose function is uncertain. After removal of 6 bases from V and 4 bases from J, the junction contained 12 bases not matched to a gene. The CDR3 loop spans 16 amino acids. DNA for the CDR3: TGCGCCAGCAGAATCAAAAACAGGGGTCGAAATCAGCCCCAGCATTTT. Translated: CASRIKNRGRNQPQHF.